This TCR beta chain is from a study of human thymus T cells. Repertoires were generated with immunoSEQ multiplex PCR, while TCRdb's copy carries only in-frame clones and drops some. The table has tens of thousands of clones, over 85% seen once. This CDR3 spans 15 amino acids. Germline values: CDR1 SNHLY, CDR2 FYNNEI. With 2 bases removed from V and 0 bases from J, the gap between germline ends came to 9 bases. Thymic resections from corrective heart surgery supplied the tissue. Sequenced sample: thymus tissue. The chain uses TRBV2 and TRBJ2-3; D call uncertain. The sequence was obtained from a girl in the first two years of life with a congenital heart defect but otherwise immunologically healthy. The CDR3 loop reads CASSEMGSSTDTQYF. The CDR3 bases are TGTGCCAGCAGTGAAATGGGTTCGAGCACAGATACGCAGTATTTT.